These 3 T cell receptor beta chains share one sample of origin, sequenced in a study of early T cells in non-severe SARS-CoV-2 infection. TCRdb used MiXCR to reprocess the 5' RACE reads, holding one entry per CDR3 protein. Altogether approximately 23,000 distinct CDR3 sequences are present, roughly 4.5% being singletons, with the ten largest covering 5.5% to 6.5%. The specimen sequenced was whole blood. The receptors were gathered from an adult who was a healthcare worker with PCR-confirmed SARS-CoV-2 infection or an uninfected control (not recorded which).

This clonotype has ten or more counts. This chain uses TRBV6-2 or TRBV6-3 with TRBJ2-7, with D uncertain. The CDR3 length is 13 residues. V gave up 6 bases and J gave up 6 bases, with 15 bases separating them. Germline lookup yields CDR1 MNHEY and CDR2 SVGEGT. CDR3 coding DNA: TGTGCCAGCAGCCTGAGTTCCTTGGGCGAGCAGTACTTC. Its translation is CASSLSSLGEQYF.

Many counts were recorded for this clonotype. The CDR3 spells CASSPTTGQQYF. Written as DNA, the CDR3 is TGTGCCAGCAGCCCAACAACAGGGCAGCAGTACTTC. This sequence joins TRBV12-3 or TRBV12-4 and TRBJ2-7; perhaps TRBD1 as D (6 bases). The V end was cut by 6 bases, the J end by 8 bases, with 14 bases between. This CDR3 is built from 12 residues.

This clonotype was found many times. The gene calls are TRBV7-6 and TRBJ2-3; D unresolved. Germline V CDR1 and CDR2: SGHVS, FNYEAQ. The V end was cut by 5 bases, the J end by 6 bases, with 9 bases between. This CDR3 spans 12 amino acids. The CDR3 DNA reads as TGTGCCAGCAGCCTCGCCCGGGATACGCAGTATTTT. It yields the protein CASSLARDTQYF. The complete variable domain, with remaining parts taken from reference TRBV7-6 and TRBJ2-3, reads GAGVSQSPRYKVTKRGQDVALRCDPISGHVSLYWYRQALGQGPEFLTYFNYEAQQDKSGLPNDRFSAERPEGSISTLTIQRTEQRDSAMYRCASSLARDTQYFGPGTRLTVL.